One and the same sample provided the 15 T cell receptor beta chains below, sequenced in a study of blood T cell repertoires in COVID-19. Some clones are missing from TCRdb's copy, which holds only in-frame ones; the method was immunoSEQ multiplex PCR. The sample contains over 110,000 clones, around 82% of which appear only once. Sequencing was carried out using PBMCs or T cells enriched from blood (not recorded which). These receptors all stem from a man between 50 and 59 years old in a cohort exposed to, infected with or recovered from COVID-19 (not recorded which).

This CDR3 reads CASSILYNEQFF. CDR3 DNA sequence: TGTGCCAGTAGTATCCTTTACAATGAGCAGTTCTTC. J is TRBJ2-1 and V is TRBV19; no firm D call. Between the trimmed V and J ends, which lost 3 bases and 4 bases, there was a span of 4 bases. Germline V gene lookup returns CDR1 LNHDA and CDR2 SQIVND (reference sequence). This CDR3 region has 12 residues.

This clone was detected once. The V gene is TRBV20-1, the J gene TRBJ1-4, with D hard to call. The CDR3 has 13 residues. Trimming pared 3 bases from V and 7 bases from J, leaving 12 bases between. Germline V CDR1 and CDR2: DFQATT, SNEGSKA (reference sequence). CDR3 DNA: TGCAGTGCTAGTTTATTCAGCGGTGAAAAACTGTTTTTT. This encodes CSASLFSGEKLFF.

The V gene is TRBV28, the J gene TRBJ2-5; 13 bases are a match to TRBD2. The length of the CDR3 is 19 residues. Trimming took 2 bases from V and 3 from J; bases not matched to a gene: 12. Germline CDR1 reads MDHEN; CDR2 reads SYDVKM. In nucleotides, the CDR3 is TGTGCCAGCAGTTTAACCGGGACTAGCGGGACCCAACGGAAAGAGACCCAGTACTTC. This gives the protein CASSLTGTSGTQRKETQYF.

The chain employs TRBV6-5 and TRBJ1-2, with 9 nucleotides matching TRBD1. The CDR3 spans 13 residues. V lost 6 bases and J lost 4; bases outside the gene matches: 3. CDR1 and CDR2 (germline): MNHEY, SVGAGI. For the CDR3, the DNA is TGTGCCAGCAGGGGGACAGGGAGCTATGGCTACACCTTC. Protein: CASRGTGSYGYTF.

V is TRBV2 and J is TRBJ1-2, with D tentatively TRBD1 (6 bases). Looked up from germline, CDR1 is SNHLY and CDR2 is FYNNEI. The V end was cut by 3 bases, the J end by 4 bases, with 9 bases between. The CDR3 runs 13 residues. This CDR3 reads CASSEQGPYGYTF. The CDR3 nucleotides read TGTGCCAGCAGTGAGCAGGGGCCCTATGGCTACACCTTC.

The rearrangement uses TRBV24-1 and TRBJ2-7, with 8 positions matching TRBD1. After removal of 3 bases from V and 8 bases from J, the junction contained 14 bases not matched to a gene. CDR3 size: 16 residues. The V gene's germline CDR1 is KGHDR and CDR2 SFDVKD. CDR3 sequence: CATSDPIQGASTKQYF. For the CDR3, the DNA is TGTGCCACCAGTGATCCTATTCAGGGGGCTTCTACGAAGCAGTACTTC.

The V and J genes are TRBV5-1 and TRBJ2-5; tentative D call: TRBD2 (6 bases). There are 15 residues in the CDR3. Trimming cost V 9 bases and J 1 base, with 19 bases left between them. The V gene's germline CDR1 is SGHRS and CDR2 YFSETQ. The CDR3 protein is CAIKIRLVRQETQYF. In nucleotides, the CDR3 is TGCGCCATCAAGATTAGACTAGTTCGCCAAGAGACCCAGTACTTC.

The chain is built from TRBV4-3 and TRBJ2-3, with 7 bases that match TRBD2. Per the germline V gene, CDR1 is LGHNA and CDR2 is YSLEER. The J segment lost 2 bases and the V segment lost 0 bases, leaving 2 bases of the junction unmatched. This CDR3 has 15 amino acids. CDR3 protein: CASSQESGTTDTQYF. In DNA, the CDR3 is TGCGCCAGCAGCCAAGAAAGCGGGACCACAGATACGCAGTATTTT.

In its sample, this clone was seen a few times. The rearrangement links TRBV28 to TRBJ2-5; 9 positions match TRBD1. The junction had 7 bases not matched to a gene; V was cut back by 1 base and J by 7 bases. The CDR3 is 15 amino acids. CDR1 and CDR2 from the germline V gene are MDHEN and SYDVKM. CDR3 DNA sequence: TGTGCCAGCAGTTTATTGGGACAGGGTGGACGGACCCAGTACTTC. Its translation is CASSLLGQGGRTQYF. The whole variable domain, filled in from reference TRBV28 and TRBJ2-5, reads DVKVTQSSRYLVKRTGEKVFLECVQDMDHENMFWYRQDPGLGLRLIYFSYDVKMKEKGDIPEGYSVSREKKERFSLILESASTNQTSMYLCASSLLGQGGRTQYFGPGTRLLVL.

The rearrangement links TRBV11-3 to TRBJ2-1; 7 positions match TRBD1. The CDR3 spans 14 residues. Germline CDR1 reads SGHNT; CDR2 reads YENEEA. After removal of 5 bases from V and 5 bases from J, the junction contained 6 bases not matched to a gene. The CDR3 DNA is TGTGCCAGCAGCCGTCGACAGGGTAACAATGAGCAGTTCTTC. Translating gives CASSRRQGNNEQFF.

The chain couples TRBV9 to TRBJ2-5, with no clear D. Germline CDR1 is SGDLS and CDR2 is YYNGEE. Trimming took off 1 base at V and 0 bases at J, with 10 bases between the two ends. CDR3 size: 15 residues. The CDR3 reads CASSVYGRNQETQYF. CDR3 bases: TGTGCCAGCAGCGTATATGGGCGCAACCAAGAGACCCAGTACTTC.

This clone has a handful of counts. The chain joins TRBV19 to TRBJ1-2; TRBD1 is a possible D gene (6 bases). The CDR3 has 14 residues. The V gene lost 7 bases and the J gene lost 0 bases, with 12 bases spanning the gap. Germline V gene lookup returns CDR1 LNHDA and CDR2 SQIVND (reference sequence). The chain's CDR3 is CASNPGHPNYGYTF. CDR3 DNA: TGTGCCAGTAATCCGGGACACCCTAACTATGGCTACACCTTC.

The chain couples TRBV19 to TRBJ2-2; 8 bases align to TRBD1. There are 16 residues in the CDR3. The V gene's germline CDR1 is LNHDA and CDR2 SQIVND (reference sequence). The ends lost 5 bases at V and 4 bases at J; junction bases unmatched: 9. CDR3 DNA: TGTGCCAGTAGTCTCGGACAGGGCTCGGGCACCGGGGAGCTGTTTTTT. Encoded protein: CASSLGQGSGTGELFF.

The chain couples TRBV28 to TRBJ2-1, with D perhaps matching TRBD2 (5 bases). Deletions cut 6 bases from V and 4 bases from J, with 16 bases between. The germline gives CDR1 MDHEN, CDR2 SYDVKM. This CDR3 is built from 15 residues. The CDR3 DNA reads as TGTGCCAGCAGCCCAACCTGGCTAGCTTACAATGAGCAGTTCTTC. Translation gives CASSPTWLAYNEQFF.

This clone has just one count. The genes are TRBV10-3 and TRBJ1-1, with TRBD1 matching 9 bases. CDR1 and CDR2 (germline): ENHRY, SYGVKD. This CDR3 spans 15 amino acids. With 6 bases clipped from V and 5 bases from J, the junction kept 10 bases outside the gene matches. CDR3 in DNA: TGTGCCATCAGCCCGGGACAGGGCAAAGGGACTGAAGCTTTCTTT. Protein sequence: CAISPGQGKGTEAFF.